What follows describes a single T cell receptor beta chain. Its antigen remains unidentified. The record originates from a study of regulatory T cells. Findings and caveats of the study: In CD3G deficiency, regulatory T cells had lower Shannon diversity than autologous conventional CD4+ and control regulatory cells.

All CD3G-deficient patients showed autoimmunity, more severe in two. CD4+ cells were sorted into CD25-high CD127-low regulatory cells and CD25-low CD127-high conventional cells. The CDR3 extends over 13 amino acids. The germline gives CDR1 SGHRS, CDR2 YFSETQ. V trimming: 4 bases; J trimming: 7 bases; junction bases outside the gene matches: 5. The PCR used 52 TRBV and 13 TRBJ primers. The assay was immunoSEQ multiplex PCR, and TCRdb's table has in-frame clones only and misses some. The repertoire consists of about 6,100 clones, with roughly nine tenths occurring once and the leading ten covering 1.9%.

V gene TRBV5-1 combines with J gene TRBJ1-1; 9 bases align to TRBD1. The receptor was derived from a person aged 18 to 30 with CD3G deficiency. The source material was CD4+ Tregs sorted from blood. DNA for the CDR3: TGCGCCAGCAGCCTACAGGGGGCAGGTGAAGCTTTCTTT. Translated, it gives CASSLQGAGEAFF.